These 16 T cell receptor beta chains originate from one sample sequenced in a study of cytomegalovirus exposure and HLA in healthy donors. The primer mix had 60 Vbeta and 13 Jbeta primers. Profiled with immunoSEQ multiplex PCR; TCRdb holds only in-frame clones, not every one. The table lists around 120,000 clones, approximately 81% of them singletons. Sequencing used PBMCs. These receptors were obtained from a woman aged 25 to 39 in good health and CMV-seronegative.

The chain joins TRBV18 to TRBJ2-5; D gene unclear. The germline V gene has CDR1 KGHSH and CDR2 LQKENI. V was shortened by 1 base and J by 2 bases, with 8 bases between the two germline ends. The CDR3 contains 14 residues. CDR3 in amino acids: CASSPQLPQETQYF. For the CDR3, the DNA is TGTGCCAGCTCACCACAACTACCACAAGAGACCCAGTACTTC.

This rearrangement joins TRBV7-8 to TRBJ2-3, with 9 nucleotides matching TRBD1. The CDR3 has 16 residues. Losses at the gene ends were 3 bases for V and 2 bases for J; bases not matched to a gene: 6. The V gene's germline CDR1 is SGHVS and CDR2 FQNEAQ. The CDR3 sequence: CASSLGTGHTTDTQYF. In nucleotides, the CDR3 is TGTGCCAGCAGCTTGGGGACAGGGCACACCACAGATACGCAGTATTTT.

With regard to this clone: This sample includes further DNA sequences coding for the same CDR3. The chain carries TRBV28 and TRBJ1-1, with a weak D call TRBD1 (5 bases). The CDR3 extends over 19 amino acids. V lost 8 bases to trimming and J lost 7 bases, with 35 bases between them. Germline V gene data show CDR1 as MDHEN and CDR2 as SYDVKM. The CDR3 bases are TGTGCCAGCTTTGCACCCAGAAACCTTCATTTACCGGGACTTTTTGAAGCTTTCTTT. It specifies CASFAPRNLHLPGLFEAFF.

In its sample, this clone was seen a few times. This sample also contains other DNA sequences that code for the same CDR3. The V call is TRBV27, the J call TRBJ2-3; 10 nucleotides match TRBD2. After removal of 3 bases from V and 2 bases from J, the junction contained 2 bases not matched to a gene. Germline CDR1 reads MNHEY; CDR2 reads SMNVEV (reference sequence). The CDR3 contains 15 residues. The CDR3 nucleotides are TGTGCCAGCAGTTTGACTAGCGGGTCCACAGATACGCAGTATTTT. It yields the protein CASSLTSGSTDTQYF.

The rearrangement links TRBV27 to TRBJ1-5; TRBD1 is a possible D gene (6 bases). This CDR3 contains 16 residues. Trimming removed 6 bases from V and 5 bases from J, with 20 bases in between. The germline V gene encodes CDR1 MNHEY and CDR2 SMNVEV (reference sequence). The CDR3 region is CASRHGQQDKDQPQHF. Here the CDR3 DNA reads TGTGCCAGCAGACATGGACAGCAAGATAAGGATCAGCCCCAGCATTTT.

The chain uses TRBV4-1 and TRBJ1-2; a weak D match, TRBD1 (5 bases). V was cut by 0 bases and J by 4 bases, with 15 bases left in between. Germline values: CDR1 MGHRA, CDR2 YSYEKL. This CDR3 spans 16 amino acids. The CDR3 DNA reads as TGCGCCAGCAGCCAAGATGGCCAGGGATTTTCCTATGGCTACACCTTC. Its translation: CASSQDGQGFSYGYTF.

The V gene is TRBV11-2, the J gene TRBJ2-7, with D possibly matching TRBD1 (6 bases). CDR1 and CDR2 (germline): SGHAT, FQNNGV. The CDR3 loop spans 14 amino acids. Between the trimmed V and J ends, which lost 5 bases and 1 base, there was a span of 12 bases. CDR3 residues: CASSRDRTSYEQYF. The CDR3 nucleotides read TGTGCCAGCAGCCGAGACAGGACATCCTACGAGCAGTACTTC.

Only a few counts were recorded for this clone. The gene calls are TRBV19 and TRBJ2-7; D remains ambiguous. Trimming stripped 5 bases from V and 1 base from J, with 12 bases between. The germline V gene encodes CDR1 LNHDA and CDR2 SQIVND (reference sequence). This CDR3 contains 14 residues. Here the CDR3 DNA reads TGTGCCAGTAGTTATCAGACGGGTTCCTACGAGCAGTACTTC. Protein product: CASSYQTGSYEQYF.

The V gene is TRBV7-2, the J gene TRBJ2-5; tentatively, D is TRBD2 (7 bases). The CDR3 has 15 amino acids. CDR1 is SGHTA, CDR2 FQGNSA, per germline. With 7 bases removed from V and 6 bases from J, the gap between germline ends came to 21 bases. In DNA, the CDR3 is TGTGCCAGCATATACCGATCGGCGGGGGCAAAGACCCAGTACTTC. This sequence encodes CASIYRSAGAKTQYF.

V and J are TRBV30 and TRBJ2-7; tentative D call: TRBD1 (6 bases). CDR1 is GTSNPN and CDR2 is SVGIG in the germline V gene (reference sequence). The CDR3 contains 14 residues. Trimming removed 1 base from V and 5 bases from J, with 15 bases in between. CDR3 nucleotides: TGTGCCTGGAGTGCTGGGACACTAGGCAACGAGCAGTACTTC. Translating it yields CAWSAGTLGNEQYF.

This chain connects TRBV27 to TRBJ2-3; D not resolved. V lost 2 bases and J lost 0, with 12 bases in between. The length of the CDR3 is 16 residues. CDR1 MNHEY and CDR2 SMNVEV come from the germline V gene (reference sequence). CDR3 in amino acids: CASSLIAFASTDTQYF. The DNA for the CDR3 is TGTGCCAGCAGTTTAATCGCGTTCGCTAGCACAGATACGCAGTATTTT.

The rearrangement joins TRBV19 to TRBJ1-2; 11 bases map to TRBD1. The CDR3 is 14 residues long. V shed 9 bases and J 7 bases; nucleotides not matched to a gene: 10. Looked up from germline, CDR1 is LNHDA and CDR2 is SQIVND (reference sequence). The CDR3 spells CASDGQGAEIGYTF. The CDR3 coding sequence is TGTGCCAGCGATGGACAGGGGGCGGAAATTGGCTACACCTTC.

This clone showed up just a few times. This chain links TRBV5-6 with TRBJ1-1; D is ambiguous. The length of the CDR3 is 12 residues. Trimming left V 1 base short and J 8 bases short, with 9 bases between. The germline gives CDR1 SGHDT, CDR2 YYEEEE. The CDR3 loop reads CASSLWGVEAFF. CDR3 nucleotide sequence: TGTGCCAGCAGCTTGTGGGGAGTGGAAGCTTTCTTT.

This clone was found once. V gene TRBV6-5 combines with J gene TRBJ2-7; 13 bases map to TRBD2. This CDR3 spans 16 amino acids. Germline CDR1 MNHEY, CDR2 SVGAGI. Trimming took 2 bases from V and 5 from J; bases not matched to a gene: 6. The CDR3 DNA is TGTGCCAGCAGTTACCAGGGGACTAGCGGGAACCACGAGCAGTACTTC. This translates into CASSYQGTSGNHEQYF.

The chain has TRBV7-2 and TRBJ1-1; 8 nucleotides agree with TRBD1. The CDR3 loop spans 13 amino acids. Germline loops: CDR1 SGHTA, CDR2 FQGNSA. J gave up 3 bases and V 4 bases, and 1 base lay outside the gene matches. The CDR3 protein is CASSSQGDTEAFF. The CDR3, as DNA: TGTGCCAGCAGCTCACAGGGGGACACTGAAGCTTTCTTT.

As regards this clone: Distinct nucleotide sequences in the sample also encode this CDR3. V usage is TRBV7-9 and J usage is TRBJ1-5, with D possibly TRBD1 on 6 matching bases. The CDR3 extends over 14 amino acids. V lost 3 bases and J 3 bases, leaving 9 bases between the germline ends. Germline V gives CDR1 SEHNR, CDR2 FQNEAQ (reference sequence). CDR3 residues: CASSLDSSNQPQHF. The CDR3 nucleotides read TGTGCCAGCAGCTTGGACAGCTCCAATCAGCCCCAGCATTTT.